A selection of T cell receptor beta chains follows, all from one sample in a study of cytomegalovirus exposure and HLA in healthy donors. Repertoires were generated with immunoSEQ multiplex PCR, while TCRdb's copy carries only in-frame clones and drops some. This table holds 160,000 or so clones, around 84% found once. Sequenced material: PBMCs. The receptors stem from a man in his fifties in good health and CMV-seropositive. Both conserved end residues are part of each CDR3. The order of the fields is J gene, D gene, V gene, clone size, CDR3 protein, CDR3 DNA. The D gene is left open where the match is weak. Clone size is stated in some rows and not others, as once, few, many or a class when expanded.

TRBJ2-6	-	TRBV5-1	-	CASSFLLSLHISGANVLTF	TGCGCCAGCAGCTTCCTCCTCAGTTTACATATCTCTGGGGCCAACGTCCTGACTTTC
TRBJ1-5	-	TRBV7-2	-	CASSSPWQSNQPQHF	TGTGCCAGCAGCTCCCCGTGGCAGAGCAATCAGCCCCAGCATTTT
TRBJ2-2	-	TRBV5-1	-	CASSYTVGAGELFF	TGCGCCAGCAGCTATACGGTAGGGGCCGGGGAGCTGTTTTTT
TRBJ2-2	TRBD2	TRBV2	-	CASSETSGIVGELFF	TGTGCCAGCAGTGAAACTAGCGGGATCGTCGGGGAGCTGTTTTTT
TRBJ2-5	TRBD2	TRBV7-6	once	CAVAGGIQETQYF	TGTGCCGTGGCGGGAGGCATACAAGAGACCCAGTACTTC
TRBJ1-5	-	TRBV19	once	CASSINSPNQPQHF	TGTGCCAGTAGTATTAACAGTCCGAATCAGCCCCAGCATTTT
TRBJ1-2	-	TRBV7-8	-	CASSLGQHGGYTF	TGTGCCAGCAGTCTCGGACAGCACGGAGGCTACACCTTC
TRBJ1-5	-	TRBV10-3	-	CAISELGGVGNQPQHF	TGTGCCATCAGTGAGTTAGGGGGGGTTGGCAATCAGCCCCAGCATTTT
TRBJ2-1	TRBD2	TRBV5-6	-	CASSFWGGGEQFF	TGTGCCAGCAGCTTCTGGGGGGGAGGAGAGCAGTTCTTC
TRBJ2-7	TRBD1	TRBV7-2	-	CASSLKTGAAEQYF	TGTGCCAGCAGCCTAAAGACAGGGGCAGCCGAGCAGTACTTC
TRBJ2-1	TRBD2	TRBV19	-	CASGRVAGAYNEQFF	TGTGCCAGTGGTAGGGTAGCGGGAGCTTACAATGAGCAGTTCTTC
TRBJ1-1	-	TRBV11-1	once	CASTSMNTEAFF	TGTGCCAGCACCAGTATGAACACTGAAGCTTTCTTT
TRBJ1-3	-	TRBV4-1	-	CASSPSRSPGNTIYF	TGCGCCAGCAGCCCCTCACGGAGCCCTGGAAACACCATATATTTT
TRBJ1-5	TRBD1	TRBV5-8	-	CASSSGQVEGSQHF	TGTGCCAGCAGCTCCGGACAGGTCGAGGGGTCCCAGCATTTT
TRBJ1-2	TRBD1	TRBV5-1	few	CASSSDGTAYYGYTF	TGCGCCAGCAGCTCCGACGGGACAGCTTATTATGGCTACACCTTC
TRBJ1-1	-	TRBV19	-	CASSMGRVSTEAFF	TGTGCCAGTAGTATGGGCAGGGTAAGCACTGAAGCTTTCTTT
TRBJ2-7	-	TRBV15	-	CATSREGRGTSYEQYF	TGTGCCACCAGCAGAGAGGGCCGGGGGACCTCCTACGAGCAGTACTTC
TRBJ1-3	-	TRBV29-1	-	CSVLKGNSGNTIYF	TGCAGCGTTCTAAAGGGGAACTCTGGAAACACCATATATTTT